One and the same sample provided the 8 T cell receptor beta chains below, sequenced in a study of blood T cell repertoires in COVID-19. The assay was immunoSEQ multiplex PCR, and TCRdb's table has in-frame clones only and misses some. The sample lists approximately 28,000 clones, 92% occurring once. The sequenced sample consisted of peripheral blood. These receptors all stem from a human donor in a cohort sampled during active COVID-19.

This clone rates as medium-sized. V is TRBV11-2 and J is TRBJ1-5; D unresolved. V gave up 2 bases and J gave up 7 bases, with 9 bases separating them. Per the germline V gene, CDR1 is SGHAT and CDR2 is FQNNGV. The CDR3 spans 13 residues. DNA of the CDR3: TGTGCCAGCAGCTTATCAACCCAGCAGCCCCAGCATTTT. It encodes CASSLSTQQPQHF.

V is TRBV5-4 and J is TRBJ1-5; D gene uncertain. CDR1 and CDR2 (germline): SGHNT, YYREEE (reference sequence). Trimming cost V 0 bases and J 5 bases, with 9 bases left between them. The CDR3 runs to 14 residues. The CDR3 region is CASSLAGRDQPQHF. The CDR3 DNA sequence: TGTGCCAGCAGCTTGGCGGGGAGGGATCAGCCCCAGCATTTT.

The V gene is TRBV4-1, the J gene TRBJ1-4; D is ambiguous. Trimming pared 4 bases from V and 6 bases from J, leaving 12 bases between. The CDR3 is 14 residues long. In germline, CDR1 is MGHRA, CDR2 YSYEKL. In nucleotides, the CDR3 is TGCGCCAGCAGCCTAAGGAGGGAGGATGAAAAACTGTTTTTT. This sequence encodes CASSLRREDEKLFF.

The chain couples TRBV6-5 to TRBJ2-7; the match to TRBD1 covers 12 bases. The CDR3 length is 15 residues. Germline loops: CDR1 MNHEY, CDR2 SVGAGI. Trimming took 4 bases from V and 5 from J; bases not matched to a gene: 6. The CDR3 sequence is CASSSGDRGLNEQYV. The CDR3 nucleotides are TGTGCCAGCAGTTCAGGGGACAGGGGGCTTAACGAGCAGTACGTC.

The count of this clone is one. The chain carries TRBV29-1 and TRBJ1-2, with D perhaps matching TRBD1 (6 bases). The CDR3 runs 14 residues. The germline V gene encodes CDR1 SQVTM and CDR2 ANQGSEA. Trimming shortened V by 6 bases and J by 1 base, and 15 bases separated the two germline ends. The CDR3 DNA reads TGCAGCGTGCTACTACAGGACAGTAACTATGGCTACACCTTC. Translating gives CSVLLQDSNYGYTF.

J is TRBJ1-6 and V is TRBV3-1 (or the pseudogene TRBV3-2); 7 bases are shared with TRBD1. V was clipped by 7 bases and J by 11 bases; unmatched bases: 5. Germline CDR1 is LGHDT and CDR2 is YNNKEL (reference sequence). This CDR3 region has 12 residues. The CDR3 DNA sequence: TGTGCCAGCACCCGACAGGGTACACCCCTCCACTTT. Translated, it gives CASTRQGTPLHF.

The chain uses TRBV18 and TRBJ2-7; TRBD1 matches at 7 bases. CDR1 is KGHSH and CDR2 is LQKENI in the germline V gene. V gave up 2 bases and J gave up 5 bases; unmatched junction bases: 6. The CDR3 runs to 14 residues. The CDR3 DNA sequence: TGTGCCAGCTCACCAGACAGGGACAGTCACGAGCAGTACTTC. This encodes CASSPDRDSHEQYF.

The V and J genes are TRBV19 and TRBJ1-5; unclear D gene. This CDR3 comprises 15 residues. V was pared by 4 bases and J by 2 bases, with 12 bases between. The V gene's germline CDR1 is LNHDA and CDR2 SQIVND (reference sequence). The CDR3 nucleotides read TGTGCCAGTAGTAATACCGGGTTGGGCAATCAGCCCCAGCATTTT. It translates to CASSNTGLGNQPQHF.